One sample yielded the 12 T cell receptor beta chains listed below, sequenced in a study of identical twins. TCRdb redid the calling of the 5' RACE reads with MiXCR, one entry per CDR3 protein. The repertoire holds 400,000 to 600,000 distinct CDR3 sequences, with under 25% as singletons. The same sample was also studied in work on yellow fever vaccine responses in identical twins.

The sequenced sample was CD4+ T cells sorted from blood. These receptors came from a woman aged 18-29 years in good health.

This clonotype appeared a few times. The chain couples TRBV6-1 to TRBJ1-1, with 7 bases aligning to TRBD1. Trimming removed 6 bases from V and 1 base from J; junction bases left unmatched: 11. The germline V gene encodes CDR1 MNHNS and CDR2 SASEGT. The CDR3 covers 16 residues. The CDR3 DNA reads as TGTGCCAGCAGACGAAACCCGGGACAGAAGAACACTGAAGCTTTCTTT. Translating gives CASRRNPGQKNTEAFF.

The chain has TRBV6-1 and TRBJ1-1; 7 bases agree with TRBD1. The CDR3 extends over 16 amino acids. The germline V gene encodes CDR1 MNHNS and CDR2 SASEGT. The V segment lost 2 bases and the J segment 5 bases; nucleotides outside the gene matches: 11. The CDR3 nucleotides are TGTGCCAGCAGTGAACCTGGAAGTGGGGGACAGACTGAAGCTTTCTTT. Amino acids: CASSEPGSGGQTEAFF.

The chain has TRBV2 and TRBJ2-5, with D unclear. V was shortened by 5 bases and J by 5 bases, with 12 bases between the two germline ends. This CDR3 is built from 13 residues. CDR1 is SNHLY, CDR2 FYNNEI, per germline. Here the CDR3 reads CASSLDRAETQYF. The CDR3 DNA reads TGTGCCAGCAGTTTGGACCGAGCGGAGACCCAGTACTTC.

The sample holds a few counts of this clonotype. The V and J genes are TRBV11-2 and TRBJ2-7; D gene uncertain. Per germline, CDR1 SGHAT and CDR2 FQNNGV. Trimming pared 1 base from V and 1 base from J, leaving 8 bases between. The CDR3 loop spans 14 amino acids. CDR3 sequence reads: CASSLVLGSYEQYF. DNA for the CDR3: TGTGCCAGCAGCTTAGTCCTAGGTTCCTACGAGCAGTACTTC.

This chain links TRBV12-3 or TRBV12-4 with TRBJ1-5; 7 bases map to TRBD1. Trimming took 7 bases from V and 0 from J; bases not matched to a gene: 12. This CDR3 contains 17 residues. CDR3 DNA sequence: TGTGCCAGCACCACCATAGGGGGCTTTTATAGCAATCAGCCCCAGCATTTT. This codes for CASTTIGGFYSNQPQHF.

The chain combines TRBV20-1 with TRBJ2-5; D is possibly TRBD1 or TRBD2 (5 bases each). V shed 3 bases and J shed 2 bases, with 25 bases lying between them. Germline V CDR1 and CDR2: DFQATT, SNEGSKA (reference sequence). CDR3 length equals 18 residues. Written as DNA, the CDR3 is TGCAGTGCTAGGGGTTTGGGACGTAGGGCCGAGAAACAAGAGACCCAGTACTTC. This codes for CSARGLGRRAEKQETQYF.

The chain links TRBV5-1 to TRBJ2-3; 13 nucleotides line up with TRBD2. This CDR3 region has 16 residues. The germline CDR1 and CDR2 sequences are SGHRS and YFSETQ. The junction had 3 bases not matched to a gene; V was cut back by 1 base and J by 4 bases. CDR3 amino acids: CASSLSLAGGPDTQYF. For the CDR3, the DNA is TGCGCCAGCAGCTTGTCACTAGCGGGAGGGCCAGATACGCAGTATTTT.

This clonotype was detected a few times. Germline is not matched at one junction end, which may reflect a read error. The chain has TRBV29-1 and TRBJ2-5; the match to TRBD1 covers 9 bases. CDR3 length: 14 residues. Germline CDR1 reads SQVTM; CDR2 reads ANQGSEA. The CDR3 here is CSVPPQGAQATQYF. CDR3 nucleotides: TGCAGCGTTCCTCCACAGGGGGCTCAAGCGACCCAGTACTTC. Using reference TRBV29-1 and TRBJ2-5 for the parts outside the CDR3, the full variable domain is SAVISQKPSRDICQRGTSLTIQCQVDSQVTMMFWYRQQPGQSLTLIATANQGSEATYESGFVIDKFPISRPNLTFSTLTVSNMSPEDSSIYLCSVPPQGAQATQYFGPGTRLLVL.

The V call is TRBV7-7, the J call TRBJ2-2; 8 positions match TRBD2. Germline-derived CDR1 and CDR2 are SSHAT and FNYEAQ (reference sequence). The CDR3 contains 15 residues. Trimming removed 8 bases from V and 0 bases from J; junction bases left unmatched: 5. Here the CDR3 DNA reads TGTGCCAGCGAGGAGGGACTAGCGAACACCGGGGAGCTGTTTTTT. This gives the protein CASEEGLANTGELFF.

The DNA for the CDR3 is TGTGCCAGTGGGAACGGGGAGTTCCCCCACGAGCAGTACTTC. Amino acids: CASGNGEFPHEQYF. The V gene is TRBV28, the J gene TRBJ2-7, with a weak D call TRBD2 (5 bases). CDR1 is MDHEN, CDR2 SYDVKM, per germline. The V gene lost 9 bases and the J gene lost 5 bases, with 20 bases spanning the gap. The CDR3 runs 14 residues.

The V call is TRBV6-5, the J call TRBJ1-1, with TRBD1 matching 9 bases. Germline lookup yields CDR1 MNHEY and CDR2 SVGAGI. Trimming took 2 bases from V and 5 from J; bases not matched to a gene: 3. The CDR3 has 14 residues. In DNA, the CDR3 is TGTGCCAGCAGTTACGACAGGGGGATTACTGAAGCTTTCTTT. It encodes CASSYDRGITEAFF.

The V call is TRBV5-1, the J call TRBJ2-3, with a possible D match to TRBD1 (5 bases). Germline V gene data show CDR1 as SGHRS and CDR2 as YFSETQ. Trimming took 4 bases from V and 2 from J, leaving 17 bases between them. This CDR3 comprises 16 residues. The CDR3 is CASSTQTVEVTDTQYF. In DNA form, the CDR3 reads TGCGCCAGCAGCACTCAGACAGTAGAAGTCACAGATACGCAGTATTTT.